A selection of T cell receptor beta chains follows, all from one sample in a study of blood T cell repertoires in COVID-19. Some clones are missing from TCRdb's copy, which holds only in-frame ones; the method was immunoSEQ multiplex PCR. This sample has some 330,000 clones, with 89% found just once. Input material: peripheral blood. These receptors all stem from a woman aged 25 to 39 with COVID-19, enrolled during active disease. Both conserved end residues are part of each CDR3. Each record gives: CDR3 length, D gene, V gene, J gene, CDR3 protein, CDR3 DNA. D genes are given only for firm matches.

13	TRBD1	TRBV20-1	TRBJ1-2	CSASLQGRVGYTF	TGCAGTGCTAGTCTACAGGGGCGAGTTGGCTACACCTTC
16	TRBD1	TRBV2	TRBJ1-4	CASSLLGQVVNEKPFF	TGTGCCAGCAGCCTACTGGGACAGGTAGTTAATGAAAAACCGTTTTTT
11	-	TRBV30	TRBJ1-2	CAALASYGYTF	TGTGCGGCTCTTGCCAGCTATGGCTACACCTTC
14	-	TRBV2	TRBJ1-5	CASSEQANNQPQHF	TGTGCCAGCAGTGAACAGGCAAACAATCAGCCCCAGCATTTT
13	-	TRBV6-5	TRBJ1-1	CASSPPGGTEAFF	TGTGCCAGCAGTCCTCCGGGAGGGACTGAAGCTTTCTTT
14	-	TRBV28	TRBJ2-7	CASSLPRVPYEQYF	TGTGCCAGCAGTTTACCCAGGGTCCCCTACGAGCAGTACTTC
15	-	TRBV5-1	TRBJ2-3	CASSLGASGTDTQYF	TGCGCCAGCAGCTTGGGGGCCTCCGGCACAGATACGCAGTATTTT
14	TRBD1	TRBV5-4	TRBJ1-4	CASSLRDSNEKLFF	TGTGCCAGCAGCTTGAGGGACAGTAATGAAAAACTGTTTTTT
17	TRBD1	TRBV4-1	TRBJ1-5	CASSSIGTGPWRQPQHF	TGCGCCAGCAGCTCAATCGGGACAGGACCCTGGCGGCAGCCCCAGCATTTT
15	TRBD2	TRBV6-5	TRBJ2-3	CASVSQTSSADTQYF	TGTGCCAGCGTTTCCCAGACTAGCTCCGCAGATACGCAGTATTTT